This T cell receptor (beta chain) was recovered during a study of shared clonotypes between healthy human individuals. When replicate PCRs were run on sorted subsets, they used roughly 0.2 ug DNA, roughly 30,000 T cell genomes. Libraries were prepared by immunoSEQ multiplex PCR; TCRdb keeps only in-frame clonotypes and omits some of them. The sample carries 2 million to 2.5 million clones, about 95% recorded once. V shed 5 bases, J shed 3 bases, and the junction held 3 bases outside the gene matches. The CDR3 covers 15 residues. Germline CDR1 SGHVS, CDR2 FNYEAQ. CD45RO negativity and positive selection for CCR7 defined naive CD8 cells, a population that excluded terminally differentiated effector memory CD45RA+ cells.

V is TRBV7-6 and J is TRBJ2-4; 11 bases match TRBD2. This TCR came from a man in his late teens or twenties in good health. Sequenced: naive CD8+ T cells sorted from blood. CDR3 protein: CASSPLAGGKNIQYF. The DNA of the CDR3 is TGTGCCAGCAGCCCCCTAGCGGGAGGCAAAAACATTCAGTACTTC.